This T cell receptor beta chain was profiled in a study of blood T cell repertoires in COVID-19 (dated by TCRdb to 2019 to 2021). Background for the entire study: Collaborator samples came from the United States, Italy and Spain and covered acute and convalescent phases of COVID-19. The samples were drawn from two sources: the first 160 participants of the ongoing ImmuneRACE study, and 1,000 to 1,500 subjects contributed by 6 global collaborators. Where HLA class I and class II types were available, the types were taken from metadata supplied by the sample provider, not from assay-based typing. A de-identified subject ID, COVID-19 status, age in years and sex were almost always included in the sample metadata. Deeply sampled blood TCRbeta repertoires from subjects exposed to, actively infected with, or recovered from COVID-19 were included in the dataset. The repertoires were released in a freely available public database intended as a resource for research on the immune response to SARS-CoV-2. The material from the prospective study consisted of cDNA or gDNA derived from T cells, B-cell-depleted T cells, or PBMCs.

From the germline V gene, CDR1 is ENHRY and CDR2 is SYGVKD. From the cysteine up to the phenylalanine, the CDR3 has a length of 13 residues. Only the CDR3 DNA is retained, 39 bases long and in frame from the first base. Trimming takes 6 bases off V and 4 bases off J; junction bases not matched to a gene: 4. The paper as a whole reports these results and caveats: Clinical and demographic metadata were provided uncurated, with the amount varying by source and participant.

Collaborating institutions collected whole blood in K2EDTA tubes following their own protocols. For TCRbeta analysis, collaborator samples were shipped as frozen whole blood, as isolated PBMCs, or as DNA extracted from either sample type. Note on this clone: The specificity of this receptor is unknown. No clone much larger than this one lies a single base away; base qualities are absent.

TCRbeta CDR3 regions were amplified from genomic DNA by means of the immunoSEQ Assay, a bias-controlled multiplex PCR. In the authors' own workflow: Within the assay, amplification of reference gene primers was used to estimate how many nucleated cells each sample contained. Sequence reads were collapsed and filtered to measure the absolute abundance of every unique TCRbeta CDR3 rearrangement. Productive Simpson clonality was computed per sample as the square root of Simpson's diversity index over productive rearrangements. What TCRdb holds here is the immuneACCESS table cut down to in-frame rearrangements. Part of the clones is not present; checked against another copy, under half of the missing clones reflect an unresolved V gene, and the others are unexplained. V and J calls and clone size are those listed in that table; D and trimming were worked out from the DNA. The sample records approximately 44,000 clones, 86% of which are singletons. Roughly 7.6% of the sample is in the top ten clones.

The V gene is TRBV10-3 and the J gene is TRBJ1-1, with TRBD1 identical over 8 junction bases. This receptor was taken from a man between 60 and 75 years old with active COVID-19. Specimen: peripheral blood. The CDR3 is CAIRDRAGTEAFF. The nucleotide sequence reads TGTGCCATCAGGGACAGGGCTGGCACTGAAGCTTTCTTT.